These 21 T cell receptor beta chains originate from one sample sequenced in a study of CD8 T cells in ankylosing spondylitis. One entry per CDR3 protein results from TCRdb running MiXCR on the 5' RACE reads. This table holds some 220,000 distinct CDR3 sequences, 6% to 8.5% found once. For these TCRs, the target antigens are not known. Overall study results and limits: For ankylosing spondylitis blood, a TCR beta motif of 8 or 9 highly homologous variants appeared characteristic.

The sequencing sample was made of blood, either unsorted or a sorted T cell fraction (not recorded which). The receptors were gathered from a male donor with ankylosing spondylitis.

This clonotype was recorded many times. CDR3 sequence reads: CASSVQGVNTGELFF. CDR3 sequence (DNA): TGTGCCAGCAGCGTACAGGGGGTCAACACCGGGGAGCTGTTTTTT. The chain combines TRBV9 with TRBJ2-2, with 7 bases matching TRBD1. The V gene's germline CDR1 is SGDLS and CDR2 YYNGEE. The CDR3 contains 15 residues. V dropped 1 base and J dropped 2; count of bases not matched to a gene: 2.

This clonotype was observed many times. The chain employs TRBV27 and TRBJ2-7; perhaps TRBD2 as D (5 bases). The CDR3 covers 14 residues. Germline V lookup: CDR1 MNHEY, CDR2 SMNVEV (reference sequence). Trimming left V 3 bases short and J 2 bases short, with 11 bases between. For the CDR3, the DNA is TGTGCCAGCAGTTTGCATGACTACCCCTACGAGCAGTACTTC. This encodes CASSLHDYPYEQYF.

V and J are TRBV28 and TRBJ2-5, with D perhaps TRBD2 (5 bases). The length of the CDR3 is 13 residues. V was shortened by 6 bases and J by 2 bases, with 10 bases between the two germline ends. Germline V gene data show CDR1 as MDHEN and CDR2 as SYDVKM. The CDR3: CASSGVIQETQYF. CDR3 bases: TGTGCCAGCAGCGGGGTGATACAAGAGACCCAGTACTTC.

In its sample, this clonotype was seen many times. The V call is TRBV12-3 or TRBV12-4, the J call TRBJ1-5, with D perhaps TRBD1 (6 bases). Between the trimmed V and J ends, which lost 2 bases and 7 bases, there was a span of 12 bases. The CDR3 spans 14 residues. The CDR3 here is CASSLWPQGQPQHF. As DNA, the CDR3 is TGTGCCAGCAGTTTATGGCCACAGGGCCAGCCCCAGCATTTT.

This clonotype appeared many times. The CDR3 is CASSPQMNTEAFF. CDR3 coding DNA: TGCGCCAGCAGCCCACAGATGAACACTGAAGCTTTCTTT. The chain recombines TRBV4-1 with TRBJ1-1; D gene uncertain. This CDR3 has 13 amino acids. The germline V and J ends were trimmed by 4 bases and 0 bases, with 6 bases remaining between them. Germline V gene sequence: CDR1 MGHRA, CDR2 YSYEKL.

This clonotype was counted ten times or more. The CDR3 is CASSLGYGQSYNEQFF. The DNA of the CDR3 is TGTGCCAGCAGCTTAGGATACGGACAATCCTACAATGAGCAGTTCTTC. The V gene is TRBV7-9, the J gene TRBJ2-1; maybe TRBD1 (5 bases). The germline V gene has CDR1 SEHNR and CDR2 FQNEAQ (reference sequence). The germline V and J ends were trimmed by 1 base and 1 base, with 11 bases remaining between them. This CDR3 contains 16 residues.

This clonotype was counted at least ten times. The chain recombines TRBV6-1 with TRBJ1-1, with 8 bases that match TRBD1. CDR3 size: 14 residues. Germline V gene data show CDR1 as MNHNS and CDR2 as SASEGT. V was clipped by 5 bases and J by 1 base; unmatched bases: 3. This CDR3 reads CASSPGQGNTEAFF. CDR3 nucleotides: TGTGCCAGCAGTCCCGGACAGGGGAACACTGAAGCTTTCTTT.

This clonotype was counted many times. The V gene is TRBV27, the J gene TRBJ1-6; D not resolved. Per the germline V gene, CDR1 is MNHEY and CDR2 is SMNVEV (reference sequence). CDR3 length: 16 residues. V lost 5 bases, J lost 7 bases, and 18 bases lay in between. CDR3 bases: TGTGCCAGCAGTCTCACCTGGATTCTCCAAAATTCACCCCTCCACTTT. Translation gives CASSLTWILQNSPLHF.

This clonotype was counted ten times or more. In DNA form, the CDR3 reads TGTGCCATCACCGACGGGAACTATGGCTACACCTTC. This codes for CAITDGNYGYTF. This chain connects TRBV10-3 to TRBJ1-2; no clear D. The CDR3 loop spans 12 amino acids. The V gene lost 7 bases and the J gene lost 2 bases, with 8 bases spanning the gap. Per the germline V gene, CDR1 is ENHRY and CDR2 is SYGVKD.

Ten or more counts support this clonotype. V is TRBV10-2 and J is TRBJ1-1, with TRBD1 matching over 11 bases. The germline V gene has CDR1 WSHSY and CDR2 SAAADI. The CDR3 is 18 residues long. The J segment lost 0 bases and the V segment lost 2 bases, leaving 8 bases of the junction unmatched. The CDR3 reads CASSETRTGGLMNTEAFF. CDR3 bases: TGCGCCAGCAGTGAGACCCGGACAGGGGGCCTTATGAACACTGAAGCTTTCTTT.

This rearrangement joins TRBV20-1 to TRBJ2-7, with 8 bases lining up with TRBD1. The CDR3 covers 18 residues. CDR1 is DFQATT and CDR2 is SNEGSKA in the germline V gene (reference sequence). J lost 5 bases, V lost 0 bases, and 18 bases had no gene match. In nucleotides, the CDR3 is TGCAGTGCTAGAGATTTATTCTCTAGGGACAGGTCCACCCACGAGCAGTACTTC. This codes for CSARDLFSRDRSTHEQYF.

In this sample, this clonotype turned up a few times. The chain employs TRBV20-1 and TRBJ2-7; D is ambiguous. There are 13 residues in the CDR3. Germline CDR1 reads DFQATT; CDR2 reads SNEGSKA (reference sequence). V gave up 2 bases and J gave up 6 bases, with 14 bases separating them. CDR3 nucleotide sequence: TGCAGTGCTAGACCTCACAGTGGGGTCGAGCAGTACTTC. It specifies CSARPHSGVEQYF.

This clonotype has ten or more counts. V is TRBV4-3 and J is TRBJ1-5; D gene uncertain. The ends were cut back, 0 bases at V and 7 bases at J, with 10 bases in the middle. Germline loops: CDR1 LGHNA, CDR2 YSLEER. The CDR3 sequence is 14 residues long. CDR3: CASSQDRSNQPQHF. DNA for the CDR3: TGCGCCAGCAGCCAAGATCGGAGTAACCAGCCCCAGCATTTT.

This clonotype was detected ten times or more. This sequence joins TRBV29-1 and TRBJ2-3; either TRBD1 or TRBD2 may fit D (5 bases each). V shed 6 bases and J shed 4 bases, with 14 bases lying between them. The CDR3 is 13 amino acids. Germline CDR1 is SQVTM and CDR2 is ANQGSEA. Here the CDR3 DNA reads TGCAGCGTATCCCTCCGGGGCCCAGATACGCAGTATTTT. It codes for CSVSLRGPDTQYF.

This clonotype was detected many times. The chain recombines TRBV5-6 with TRBJ1-1; D gene ambiguous. The V gene lost 5 bases and the J gene lost 4 bases, with 12 bases spanning the gap. The CDR3 is made up of 13 amino acids. The V gene's germline CDR1 is SGHDT and CDR2 YYEEEE. This chain's CDR3 is CASSPVEGTEAFF. In DNA, the CDR3 is TGTGCCAGCAGTCCCGTCGAGGGCACTGAAGCTTTCTTT.

This clonotype was seen repeatedly, ten times or more. V is TRBV5-6 and J is TRBJ2-1, with no clear D. The germline V and J ends were trimmed by 1 base and 10 bases, with 12 bases remaining between them. This CDR3 is 13 amino acids long. The germline V gene encodes CDR1 SGHDT and CDR2 YYEEEE. CDR3 nucleotides: TGTGCCAGCAGCTTGAGCTCCTTTAGGGAGCAGTTCTTC. Protein product: CASSLSSFREQFF.

The chain joins TRBV14 to TRBJ2-7; 9 bases map to TRBD1. The CDR3 spans 15 residues. The germline V gene encodes CDR1 SGHDN and CDR2 FVKESK. V shed 2 bases, J shed 6 bases, and the junction held 8 bases outside the gene matches. The CDR3 DNA follows: TGTGCCAGCAGCCAAAGGGGGACAGGGTCGATCGAGCAGTACTTC. Translating it yields CASSQRGTGSIEQYF.

The sample holds many counts of this clonotype. The genes are TRBV11-2 and TRBJ2-5; 8 nucleotides match TRBD2. The V gene's germline CDR1 is SGHAT and CDR2 FQNNGV. This CDR3 contains 15 residues. Trimming at V came to 0 bases and at J to 4 bases, leaving 4 bases not matched to a gene. The CDR3 reads CASSLELLAGETQYF. CDR3 DNA sequence: TGTGCCAGCAGCTTAGAGCTGCTAGCGGGAGAGACCCAGTACTTC. Looking up the rest from reference TRBV11-2 and TRBJ2-5 gives the full variable domain: EAGVAQSPRYKIIEKRQSVAFWCNPISGHATLYWYQQILGQGPKLLIQFQNNGVVDDSQLPKDRFSAERLKGVDSTLKIQPAKLEDSAVYLCASSLELLAGETQYFGPGTRLLVL.

The chain links TRBV20-1 to TRBJ2-6, with no clear D. The V gene's germline CDR1 is DFQATT and CDR2 SNEGSKA (reference sequence). V gave up 6 bases and J gave up 2 bases, with 20 bases separating them. The CDR3 loop spans 17 amino acids. For the CDR3, the DNA is TGCAGTGCCAGCTGGGGTTTAGGGTATGCTGGGGCCAACGTCCTGACTTTC. As protein: CSASWGLGYAGANVLTF.

This clonotype was counted ten times or more. J is TRBJ2-2 and V is TRBV27; D is perhaps TRBD1 (6 bases). Between the trimmed V and J ends, which lost 5 bases and 1 base, there was a span of 17 bases. The CDR3 runs to 17 residues. Per the germline V gene, CDR1 is MNHEY and CDR2 is SMNVEV (reference sequence). CDR3 nucleotide sequence: TGTGCCAGCAGTCACCAGTCCGGGACATGGAACACCGGGGAGCTGTTTTTT. The encoded protein is CASSHQSGTWNTGELFF.

This clonotype was counted ten times or more. This rearrangement joins TRBV4-1 to TRBJ2-7, with D perhaps being TRBD1 or TRBD2 (5 bases each). The germline V gene encodes CDR1 MGHRA and CDR2 YSYEKL. This CDR3 has 14 residues. V was shortened by 1 base and J by 4 bases, with 11 bases between the two germline ends. This CDR3 reads CASSQVGRGYEQYF. Written as DNA, the CDR3 is TGCGCCAGCAGCCAAGTGGGACGGGGATACGAGCAGTACTTC.